Listed here is a single T cell receptor beta chain. This entry comes from a study of OX40 agonist ivuxolimab in advanced cancers. From germline, CDR1 is SGHRS and CDR2 YFSETQ. Trimming removed 4 bases from V and 9 bases from J, with 11 bases in between. The CDR3 spans 12 residues. The assay was immunoSEQ multiplex PCR, and TCRdb's table has in-frame clones only and misses some. This sample has about 71,000 clones, with about 88% found just once. The gene calls are TRBV5-1 and TRBJ2-1; D is perhaps TRBD1 (5 bases). The TCR comes from an adult with an advanced solid tumor such as melanoma, head and neck, liver or kidney cancer. The sample here was CD4+ or CD8+ T cells sorted from blood, taken in a trial of the OX40 agonist ivuxolimab. CDR3 nucleotides: TGCGCCAGCAGCCTAGACAGACCTGAGCAGTTCTTC. This codes for CASSLDRPEQFF.